This entry features one TCR beta chain sequence. Its antigen remains unknown. PCR amplification relied on 60 Vbeta primers (plus 13 Jbeta primers). Sequencing was performed with immunoSEQ multiplex PCR; in TCRdb, only in-frame clones are kept and a portion is missing. This sample has 200,000 to 300,000 clones, with about 80% found just once. The data stem from a study of cytomegalovirus exposure and HLA in healthy donors. The CDR3 has 15 amino acids. Trimming at V came to 2 bases and at J to 4 bases, leaving 4 bases not matched to a gene. CDR1 is SGHAT and CDR2 is FQNNGV in the germline V gene. Study observations and caveats: Investigators reported over 150 TCR beta chains as tied to cytomegalovirus.

The receptor was isolated from a woman aged 40 to 50 in good health and CMV-seropositive. The V call is TRBV11-2, the J call TRBJ2-3; 9 bases fit TRBD1. Sequencing was carried out using PBMCs. The CDR3 DNA reads TGTGCCAGCAGCTTACGGGACAGGGTGGCAGATACGCAGTATTTT. Amino acid sequence: CASSLRDRVADTQYF.